This T cell receptor (beta chain) is drawn from a study of cytomegalovirus exposure and HLA in healthy donors. Regarding this clone: Antigen unknown.

Findings of the study overall: The presence/absence work took it that sequencing depth was about the same across donors. Researchers reported from a later analysis that most CMV-associated TCR beta chains appeared HLA-restricted. The study dropped some indistinguishable V segments, TRBV6-2 and TRBV6-3 among them.

CDR1 LNHDA and CDR2 SQIVND come from the germline V gene (reference sequence). The CDR3 loop spans 15 amino acids. The J segment lost 0 bases and the V segment lost 7 bases, leaving 6 bases of the junction unmatched. PCR amplification relied on 60 Vbeta primers (plus 13 Jbeta primers). Here immunoSEQ multiplex PCR was the method, and the copy in TCRdb shows in-frame clones only, minus some. The sample has approximately 150,000 clones, about 61% seen once. Sequenced sample: PBMCs. The sequence came from a male donor in good health and CMV-seronegative. The gene calls are TRBV19 and TRBJ1-1, with TRBD1 matching 9 bases. Here the CDR3 DNA reads TGTGCCAGTACCGGGGACAGGGCTTTGAACACTGAAGCTTTCTTT. Encoded protein: CASTGDRALNTEAFF.